This T cell receptor beta chain comes out of a study of human T cells and chemical hapten exposure. Described time point: healthy volunteer bleed at 6 weeks. The study extracted total RNA from unfractionated whole blood. What the library attached to individual cDNA molecules were unique molecular identifiers. TCRdb ran MiXCR on the RACE reads and lists one entry per CDR3 protein. Seen here are approximately 84,000 distinct CDR3 sequences, over 6.5% observed once, and the top ten hold roughly 1.4%. The CDR3 runs to 15 residues. The ends were cut back, 5 bases at V and 10 bases at J, with 21 bases in the middle. In germline, CDR1 is MNHEY, CDR2 SMNVEV (reference sequence). This clonotype was counted ten times or more.

The TCR originated in a male donor in good health. Some clones in this sample may be carry-over from other donors' samples. The source material was whole blood. The rearrangement links TRBV27 to TRBJ2-1; weak D call: TRBD2 (6 bases). CDR3 protein: CASSPKGLALAEQFF. Here the CDR3 DNA reads TGTGCCAGCAGTCCCAAGGGACTGGCCCTCGCCGAGCAGTTCTTC.